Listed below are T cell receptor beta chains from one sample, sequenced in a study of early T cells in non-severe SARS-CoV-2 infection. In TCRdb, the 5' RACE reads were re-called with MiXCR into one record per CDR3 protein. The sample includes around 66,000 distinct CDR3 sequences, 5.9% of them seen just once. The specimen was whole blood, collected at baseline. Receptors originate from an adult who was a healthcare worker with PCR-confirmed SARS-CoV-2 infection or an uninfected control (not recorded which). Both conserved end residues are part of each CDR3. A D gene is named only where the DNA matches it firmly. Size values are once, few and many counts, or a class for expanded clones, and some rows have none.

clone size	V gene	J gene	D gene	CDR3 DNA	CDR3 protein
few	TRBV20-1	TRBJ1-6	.	TGCAGTGCTAGTGAGGGGGATAGTTCACCCCTCCACTTT	CSASEGDSSPLHF
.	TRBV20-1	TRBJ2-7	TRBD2	TGCAGTGCTAGAGATGCGCTAGCGGGATTGGGCGAGCAGTACTTC	CSARDALAGLGEQYF
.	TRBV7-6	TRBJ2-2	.	TGTGCCAGCAGGGCCCTAGGGGGGAGTCGGTACGGGGAGCTGTTTTTT	CASRALGGSRYGELFF
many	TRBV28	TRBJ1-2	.	TGTGCCAGCAGTTTAGACCTTGCCAGGCCAACTAACTATGGCTACACCTTC	CASSLDLARPTNYGYTF
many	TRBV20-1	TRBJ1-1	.	TGCAGTGCTAGAATGAACGGGGCACACAGCGTGAACACTGAAGCTTTCTTT	CSARMNGAHSVNTEAFF
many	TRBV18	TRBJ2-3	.	TGTGCCAGCTCCGGACGGGTAATCACAGATACGCAGTATTTT	CASSGRVITDTQYF
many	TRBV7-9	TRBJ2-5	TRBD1	TGTGCCAGCCACGTAGGGGGACAGGGACAAGAGACCCAGTACTTC	CASHVGGQGQETQYF
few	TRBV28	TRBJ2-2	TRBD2	TGTGCCAGCAGCGCTACTAGCGACGCTGACACCGGGGAGCTGTTTTTT	CASSATSDADTGELFF
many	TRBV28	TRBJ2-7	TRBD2	TGTGCCAGCAGTTTAATTGGGGTGAGGCTAGCGGGAACCTACGAGCAGTACTTC	CASSLIGVRLAGTYEQYF
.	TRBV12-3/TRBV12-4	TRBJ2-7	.	TGTGCCAGCAGTTTTGTCGACGGCGGTTCGACCTACGAGCAGTACTTC	CASSFVDGGSTYEQYF
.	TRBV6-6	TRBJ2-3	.	TGTGCCAGCAACCGAATTCAGGGCAGTTCTAGCACAGATACGCAGTATTTT	CASNRIQGSSSTDTQYF
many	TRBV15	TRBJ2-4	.	TGTGCCACCAGCGGAAAGGATGGGATTCGAGCCAAAAACATTCAGTACTTC	CATSGKDGIRAKNIQYF
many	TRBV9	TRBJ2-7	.	TGTGCCAGCAGCCCAAGTCCGGACAGAGCCTACGAGCAGTACTTC	CASSPSPDRAYEQYF
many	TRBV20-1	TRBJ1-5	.	TGCAGTGCTAGAGATGGGGACTATAGCAATCAGCCCCAGCATTTT	CSARDGDYSNQPQHF
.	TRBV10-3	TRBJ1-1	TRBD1	TGTGCCATCAGTCCGACAGGGAGGCACACTGAAGCTTTCTTT	CAISPTGRHTEAFF
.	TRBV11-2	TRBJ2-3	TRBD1	TGTGCCAGCAGCTTAGATCGAGGGGGCGGCACAGATACGCAGTATTTT	CASSLDRGGGTDTQYF
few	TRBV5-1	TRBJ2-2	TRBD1	TGCGCCAGCAGCTTAGAAGGACAGGGATGGACCGGGGAGCTGTTTTTT	CASSLEGQGWTGELFF
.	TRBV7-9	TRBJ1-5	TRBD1	TGTGCCAGCAGCCCACAGGGGGCTGGCAATCAGCCCCAGCATTTT	CASSPQGAGNQPQHF
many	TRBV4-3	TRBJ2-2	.	TGCGCCAGCAGCCAAAATGTAGCTACGGGCGGGGAGCTGTTTTTT	CASSQNVATGGELFF
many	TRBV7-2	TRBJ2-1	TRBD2	TGTGCCAGCAGCTTCCTGGCGGGAGCCTACAATGAGCAGTTCTTC	CASSFLAGAYNEQFF
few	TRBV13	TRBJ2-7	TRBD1	TGTGCCAGCAGCTTAGTGGGGACAGGGGACCACGAGCAGTACTTC	CASSLVGTGDHEQYF
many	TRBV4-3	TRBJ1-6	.	TGCGCCAGCAGCCTGGGAGTCGGCAGTGCGGCCTCACCCCTCCACTTT	CASSLGVGSAASPLHF
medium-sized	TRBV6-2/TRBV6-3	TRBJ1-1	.	TGTGCCAGCAGTTACTCGACAGGCCGTGAAGCTTTCTTT	CASSYSTGREAFF
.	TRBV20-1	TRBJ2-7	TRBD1	TGCAGTGCTAGGGGACAGTCCTACGAGCAGTACTTC	CSARGQSYEQYF
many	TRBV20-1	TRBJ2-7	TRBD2	TGCAGTGCTAGCGGAGCTAGCGGGATAGCTAAATACGAGCAGTACTTC	CSASGASGIAKYEQYF
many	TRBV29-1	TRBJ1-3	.	TGCAGCGTTGAAGATCCGACAAGAAGAAACACCATATATTTT	CSVEDPTRRNTIYF
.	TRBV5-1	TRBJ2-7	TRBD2	TGCGCCAGCAGCTTGCGCGGGACGGGAAGGACTAGCGGGCTGTCCGACGAGCAGTACTTC	CASSLRGTGRTSGLSDEQYF
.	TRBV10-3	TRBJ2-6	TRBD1	TGTGCCATCAGTGGGTGGATAGGACAGGGGTTGTCTGGGGCCAACGTCCTGACTTTC	CAISGWIGQGLSGANVLTF
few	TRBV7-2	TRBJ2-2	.	TGTGCCAGCAGCTTATACTCCTTGGAGGGGGCTCTGGGCACCGGGGAGCTGTTTTTT	CASSLYSLEGALGTGELFF
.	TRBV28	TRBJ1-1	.	TGTGCCAGCAGTCCGGTTGTTCCTGAAGCTTTCTTT	CASSPVVPEAFF
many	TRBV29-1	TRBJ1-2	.	TGCAGCGTTGAGGACGGAATGAGCTACACCTTC	CSVEDGMSYTF
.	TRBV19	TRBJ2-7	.	TGTGCCAGTAGTATTTCGGCCGGGCTATCCCTCTCCTACGAGCAGTACTTC	CASSISAGLSLSYEQYF
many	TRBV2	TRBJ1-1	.	TGTGCCAGCAGTGATGGAGGGATGAACACTGAAGCTTTCTTT	CASSDGGMNTEAFF
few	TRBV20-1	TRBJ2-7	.	TGCAGTGCTAGAGCGGGTTTCTCCTACGAGCAGTACTTC	CSARAGFSYEQYF
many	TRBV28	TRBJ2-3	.	TGTGCCAGCAGTTCCGTAGACGAGAATAGCACAGATACGCAGTATTTT	CASSSVDENSTDTQYF
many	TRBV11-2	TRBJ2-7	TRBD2	TGTGCCAGCAGCGAGACTCTCACACTTAGCGGGAAATACGAGCAGTACTTC	CASSETLTLSGKYEQYF
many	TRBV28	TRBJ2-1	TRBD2	TGTGCCTCATACCCTAGCGGGACGAATTACTACAATGAGCAGTTCTTC	CASYPSGTNYYNEQFF
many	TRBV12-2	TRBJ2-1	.	TGTGCAAGTCGCTTAGCGCCTCCCGGGAGCGCCCATGAGCAGTTCTTC	CASRLAPPGSAHEQFF
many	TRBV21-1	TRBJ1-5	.	TGTGCCAGCAGCAAAAGCCGTGGTGGCAATCAGCCCCAGCATTTT	CASSKSRGGNQPQHF
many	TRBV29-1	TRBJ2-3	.	TGCAGCGTTGATAAGGGTGGTGCAGGGAATTGGGGAGATACGCAGTATTTT	CSVDKGGAGNWGDTQYF
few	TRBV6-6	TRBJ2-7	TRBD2	TGTGCCAGCGGGACTAGCGGGAGGGCCCCGTACGAGCAGTACTTC	CASGTSGRAPYEQYF
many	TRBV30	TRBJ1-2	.	TGTGCCTGGAGTGTAAACCGCTATGGCTACACCTTC	CAWSVNRYGYTF
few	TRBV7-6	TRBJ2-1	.	TGTGCCAGCAGCTCCAGCGGGAATGAGCAGTTCTTC	CASSSSGNEQFF
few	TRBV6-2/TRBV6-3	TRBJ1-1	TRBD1	TGTGCCAGCAGTTACAAGGCCAGGACAGGGGGCCCCCAGGGGAACACTGAAGCTTTCTTT	CASSYKARTGGPQGNTEAFF
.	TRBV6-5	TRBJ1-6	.	TGTGCCAGCAGCTACGGCCGTGGGCAGGGGATTTCACCCCTCCACTTT	CASSYGRGQGISPLHF
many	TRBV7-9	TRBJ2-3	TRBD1	TGTGCCAGCACCATTCCCGGGACAGAGAAATTTTATAGCACAGATACGCAGTATTTT	CASTIPGTEKFYSTDTQYF
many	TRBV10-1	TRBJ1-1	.	TGCGCCAGCAGTGATTCTACAGGGAGGCGAGCTGAAGCTTTCTTT	CASSDSTGRRAEAFF
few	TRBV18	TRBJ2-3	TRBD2	TGTGCCAGCTCACCACGACTAGCCGGGGGCACAGATACGCAGTATTTT	CASSPRLAGGTDTQYF
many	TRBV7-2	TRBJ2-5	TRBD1	TGTGCCAGCAGAAAGGACAGGACACAAGAGACCCAGTACTTC	CASRKDRTQETQYF